The 16 T cell receptor beta chains listed next were all sequenced from one sample in a study of cytomegalovirus exposure and HLA in healthy donors. The PCR ran on 60 Vbeta and 13 Jbeta primers. The method was immunoSEQ multiplex PCR; TCRdb's version includes in-frame clones alone and lacks a portion of them. The sample carries approximately 260,000 clones, 84% recorded once. Sequencing was carried out using PBMCs. The receptor set was obtained from a woman in her forties in good health and CMV-seropositive.

This clone has only a few counts. The chain is built from TRBV4-2 and TRBJ1-1; 7 bases are shared with TRBD1. This CDR3 contains 16 residues. Germline V gene sequence: CDR1 LGHNA, CDR2 YNFKEQ. J was trimmed by 1 base and V by 4 bases; bases with no gene match: 9. The CDR3 region has the DNA TGTGCCAGCAGCCTGGACAGGTTGAAGAGGAACACTGAAGCTTTCTTT. It is translated as CASSLDRLKRNTEAFF.

J is TRBJ2-5 and V is TRBV28; TRBD2 aligns across 8 bases. Trimming removed 3 bases from V and 2 bases from J; junction bases left unmatched: 2. This CDR3 is 14 amino acids long. From germline, CDR1 is MDHEN and CDR2 SYDVKM. CDR3 in amino acids: CASSFSGDQETQYF. CDR3 sequence (DNA): TGTGCCAGCAGTTTTAGCGGGGATCAAGAGACCCAGTACTTC. Full variable domain (rest looked up from reference TRBV28 and TRBJ2-5): DVKVTQSSRYLVKRTGEKVFLECVQDMDHENMFWYRQDPGLGLRLIYFSYDVKMKEKGDIPEGYSVSREKKERFSLILESASTNQTSMYLCASSFSGDQETQYFGPGTRLLVL.

J is TRBJ1-1 and V is TRBV28, with a tentative D call TRBD1 (5 bases). The germline gives CDR1 MDHEN, CDR2 SYDVKM. V dropped 10 bases and J dropped 1 base, with 7 bases sitting between them. This CDR3 region has 11 residues. The CDR3: CATTGNTEAFF. The DNA for the CDR3 is TGTGCCACCACAGGGAACACTGAAGCTTTCTTT.

J is TRBJ2-6 and V is TRBV5-8; D call uncertain. V was trimmed by 0 bases and J by 0 bases, leaving 4 bases between them. The CDR3 covers 15 residues. The germline V gene encodes CDR1 SGHTS and CDR2 YDEGEE. This CDR3 reads CASSLGLSGANVLTF. CDR3 bases: TGTGCCAGCAGCTTGGGGCTCTCTGGGGCCAACGTCCTGACTTTC.

The genes are TRBV27 and TRBJ1-5; a possible D gene is TRBD1 (5 bases). Germline lookup yields CDR1 MNHEY and CDR2 SMNVEV (reference sequence). The germline V and J ends were trimmed by 8 bases and 3 bases, with 11 bases remaining between them. CDR3 length: 13 residues. The CDR3 spells CASGGTSNQPQHF. CDR3 DNA sequence: TGTGCCAGCGGGGGGACCTCCAATCAGCCCCAGCATTTT.

J is TRBJ1-1 and V is TRBV7-9; D gene unclear. Trimming left V 5 bases short and J 3 bases short, with 7 bases between. The CDR3 extends over 12 amino acids. Germline assignment: CDR1 SEHNR and CDR2 FQNEAQ (reference sequence). The CDR3, as DNA: TGTGCCAGCAGCCGGGATTACACTGAAGCTTTCTTT. It encodes CASSRDYTEAFF. The whole variable domain, remainder taken from reference TRBV7-9 and TRBJ1-1, is DTGVSQNPRHKITKRGQNVTFRCDPISEHNRLYWYRQTLGQGPEFLTYFQNEAQLEKSRLLSDRFSAERPKGSFSTLEIQRTEQGDSAMYLCASSRDYTEAFFGQGTRLTVV.

The chain couples TRBV29-1 to TRBJ2-1, with TRBD2 identical over 9 bases. The CDR3 totals 15 residues. In germline, CDR1 is SQVTM, CDR2 ANQGSEA. Trimming took 3 bases from V and 1 from J; bases not matched to a gene: 4. The CDR3 nucleotides read TGCAGCGTTGAGCTAGCGGGATGGTCCTACAATGAGCAGTTCTTC. Translating it yields CSVELAGWSYNEQFF.

The J gene is TRBJ1-2, the V gene TRBV7-6, with 9 bases aligning to TRBD1. CDR3 size: 15 residues. Germline CDR1 reads SGHVS; CDR2 reads FNYEAQ. V trimming: 4 bases; J trimming: 4 bases; junction bases outside the gene matches: 7. The CDR3 reads CASSWTDRGGYGYTF. CDR3 DNA sequence: TGTGCCAGCAGCTGGACGGACAGGGGTGGCTATGGCTACACCTTC.

The table lists this clone with a count of one. This chain links TRBV2 with TRBJ2-6; a weak D match, TRBD1 (6 bases). The CDR3 is 13 amino acids. Germline lookup yields CDR1 SNHLY and CDR2 FYNNEI. V was clipped by 9 bases and J by 3 bases, with 9 bases between them. The DNA for the CDR3 is TGTGCCAGGGGGACAAATGGGGCCAACGTCCTGACTTTC. Residues: CARGTNGANVLTF.

This chain uses TRBV4-1 with TRBJ2-1, with 10 bases identical to TRBD2. This CDR3 region has 16 residues. Germline V lookup: CDR1 MGHRA, CDR2 YSYEKL. J gave up 9 bases and V 2 bases, and 10 bases lay outside the gene matches. CDR3 protein: CASSQPLAGVLGEQFF. CDR3 bases: TGCGCCAGCAGCCAACCGCTAGCGGGAGTACTTGGTGAGCAGTTCTTC.

V and J are TRBV7-2 and TRBJ2-2; unclear D gene. Germline CDR1 SGHTA, CDR2 FQGNSA. The CDR3 has 12 residues. Deletions cut 3 bases from V and 4 bases from J, with 3 bases between. This CDR3 is CASSFFTGELFF. For the CDR3, the DNA is TGTGCCAGCAGCTTCTTCACCGGGGAGCTGTTTTTT. The whole variable domain, filled in from reference TRBV7-2 and TRBJ2-2, reads GAGVSQSPSNKVTEKGKDVELRCDPISGHTALYWYRQSLGQGLEFLIYFQGNSAPDKSGLPSDRFSAERTGGSVSTLTIQRTQQEDSAVYLCASSFFTGELFFGEGSRLTVL.

The chain recombines TRBV7-2 with TRBJ2-4; 9 nucleotides agree with TRBD2. The germline CDR1 and CDR2 sequences are SGHTA and FQGNSA. This CDR3 has 17 amino acids. After removal of 1 base from V and 3 bases from J, the junction contained 7 bases not matched to a gene. The CDR3 bases are TGTGCCAGCAGCTTAGGGGGACTAGCCGATGGCAAAAACATTCAGTACTTC. Translated: CASSLGGLADGKNIQYF.

The CDR3 region has the DNA TGCAGCGTTGTCCTGGAGGGCCTTTCCTACGAGCAGTACTTC. This translates into CSVVLEGLSYEQYF. This rearrangement joins TRBV29-1 to TRBJ2-7; possible D gene TRBD2, 6 bases. The germline CDR1 and CDR2 sequences are SQVTM and ANQGSEA. There are 14 residues in the CDR3. Trimming took 4 bases from V and 1 from J, leaving 14 bases between them.

The gene calls are TRBV7-3 and TRBJ2-1; TRBD2 matches 8 bases. Looked up from germline, CDR1 is SGHTA and CDR2 is FQGTGA. The V segment lost 5 bases and the J segment 2 bases; nucleotides outside the gene matches: 8. CDR3 size: 16 residues. The CDR3 sequence is CASSPHGRAPYNEQFF. CDR3 in DNA: TGTGCCAGCAGCCCCCACGGGAGGGCCCCCTACAATGAGCAGTTCTTC.

The CDR3: CASSPHPGSNQPQHF. DNA of the CDR3: TGTGCCAGCAGCCCTCACCCAGGTAGCAATCAGCCCCAGCATTTT. V and J are TRBV9 and TRBJ1-5; D is undetermined. The CDR3 runs 15 residues. Germline-derived CDR1 and CDR2 are SGDLS and YYNGEE. V was clipped by 4 bases and J by 0 bases, with 11 bases between them.

The J gene is TRBJ1-2, the V gene TRBV20-1, with D uncertain. This CDR3 is built from 11 residues. CDR1 is DFQATT and CDR2 is SNEGSKA in the germline V gene (reference sequence). Trimming cost V 8 bases and J 4 bases, with 11 bases left between them. DNA of the CDR3: TGCAGTACGTTTGGCAGCTATGGCTACACCTTC. This gives the protein CSTFGSYGYTF.